These 2 T cell receptor beta chains share one sample of origin, sequenced in a study of T cells after yellow fever vaccination. One entry per CDR3 protein, called by TCRdb with MiXCR from the 5' RACE reads. The sample has 250,000 or so distinct CDR3 sequences; less than 9% are singletons. The specimen comprised CD4+ T cells sorted from PBMCs, sampled 15 days after the yellow fever booster vaccination. The receptor set was obtained from a man younger than 45 who received the YFV17D yellow fever vaccine.

This clonotype occurred a few times. The J gene is TRBJ2-5, the V gene TRBV20-1, with D uncertain. The V gene's germline CDR1 is DFQATT and CDR2 SNEGSKA (reference sequence). V lost 6 bases and J 3 bases, leaving 5 bases between the germline ends. The CDR3 runs to 10 residues. CDR3 loop: CSAAKETQYF. In DNA form, the CDR3 reads TGCAGTGCAGCCAAAGAGACCCAGTACTTC.

This clonotype was counted a few times. The genes are TRBV12-3 or TRBV12-4 and TRBJ1-2; a possible D gene is TRBD1 (6 bases). Trimming stripped 7 bases from V and 8 bases from J, with 23 bases between. The CDR3 totals 15 residues. CDR3: CASTLSSGTMRGYTF. The CDR3 region has the DNA TGTGCCAGCACCCTATCATCCGGGACAATGCGGGGCTACACCTTC.